The clone carrying this T cell receptor beta chain was seen once. The data derive from a study of blood T cell repertoires in COVID-19. Whole-study context: From the United States, Italy and Spain came samples of acute and convalescent COVID-19.

The CDR3 extends over 16 amino acids. The V end lost 4 bases, the J end lost 2 bases, and 18 bases lay between the germline ends. CDR1 is SGHKS and CDR2 is YYEKEE in the germline V gene (reference sequence). Followed longitudinally, the Seattle patients had been enrolled during active infection. This table comes from immunoSEQ multiplex PCR, and its TCRdb copy is limited to in-frame clones, with some not included. This repertoire shows roughly 120,000 clones, approximately 74% found once; its top ten account for about 6.3%. The receptor comes from a man older than 75 with COVID-19, enrolled during active disease. The J gene is TRBJ1-1, the V gene TRBV5-5, with TRBD1 as a possible D gene (5 bases). Sequencing was performed on peripheral blood. The CDR3 loop is CASSQDPGSSNTEAFF. CDR3 coding DNA: TGTGCCAGCAGCCAGGACCCAGGGTCCTCAAACACTGAAGCTTTCTTT.